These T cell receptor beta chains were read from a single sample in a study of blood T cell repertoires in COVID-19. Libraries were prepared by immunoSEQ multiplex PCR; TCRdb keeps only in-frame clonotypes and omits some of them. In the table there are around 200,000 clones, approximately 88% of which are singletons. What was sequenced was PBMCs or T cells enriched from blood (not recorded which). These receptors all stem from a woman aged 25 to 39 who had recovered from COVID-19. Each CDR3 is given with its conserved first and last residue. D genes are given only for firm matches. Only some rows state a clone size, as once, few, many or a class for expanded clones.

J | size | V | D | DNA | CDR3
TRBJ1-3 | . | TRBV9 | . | TGTGCCAGCAGCGTAGATGGGGGAGGGATGGCTGGAAACACCATATATTTT | CASSVDGGGMAGNTIYF
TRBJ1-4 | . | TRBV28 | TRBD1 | TGTGCCAGCAGACCCTTTGGGACAGGAGTCCTTGCAACTAATGAAAAACTGTTTTTT | CASRPFGTGVLATNEKLFF
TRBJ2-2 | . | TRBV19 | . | TGTGCCAGTAGTATGGTCACCAGGCACACCGGGGAGCTGTTTTTT | CASSMVTRHTGELFF
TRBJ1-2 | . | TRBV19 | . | TGTGCCAGTAGTATCGGTGACGCAGGATACTATGGCTACACCTTC | CASSIGDAGYYGYTF
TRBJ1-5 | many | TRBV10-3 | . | TGTGCCATCAGTCCCGGGGGGGCCCGGCAGCCCCAGCATTTT | CAISPGGARQPQHF
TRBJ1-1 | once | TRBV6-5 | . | TGTGCCAGCACCTCGAACACTGAAGCTTTCTTT | CASTSNTEAFF
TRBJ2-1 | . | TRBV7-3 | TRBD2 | TGTGCCAGCAGCCGTTCCCCGGGACTAGCGGACAATGAGCAGTTCTTC | CASSRSPGLADNEQFF
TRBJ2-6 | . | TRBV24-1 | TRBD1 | TGTGCCACCAGTGATCCAGGGGGCGACGGGGCCAACGTCCTGACTTTC | CATSDPGGDGANVLTF
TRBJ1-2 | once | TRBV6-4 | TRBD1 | TGTGCCAGCAGTGAGACAGGGTTCTATGGCTACACCTTC | CASSETGFYGYTF
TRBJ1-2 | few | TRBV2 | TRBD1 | TGTGCCAGCAGAGAGCGGACAGGGGCCTATGGCTACACCTTC | CASRERTGAYGYTF
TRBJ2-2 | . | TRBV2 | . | TGTGCCAGCACCCGAGACACATACACCGGGGAGCTGTTTTTT | CASTRDTYTGELFF
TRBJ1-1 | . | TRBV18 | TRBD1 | TGTGCCAGCTCACCATGGACAGGGTCGGGAACTGAAGCTTTCTTT | CASSPWTGSGTEAFF
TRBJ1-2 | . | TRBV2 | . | TGTGCCAGCAGTACGGTAGGGGACTATGGCTACACCTTC | CASSTVGDYGYTF
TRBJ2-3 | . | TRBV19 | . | TGTGCCAGTAGTACTAAGCCCCGGGGGAAGGGCACAGATACGCAGTATTTT | CASSTKPRGKGTDTQYF
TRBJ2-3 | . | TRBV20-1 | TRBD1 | TGCAGTGCTAGTGGGACAGGGGGAACAGATACGCAGTATTTT | CSASGTGGTDTQYF
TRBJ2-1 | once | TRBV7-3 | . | TGTGCCAGCAGCTTACACAGGGCCTACAATGAGCAGTTCTTC | CASSLHRAYNEQFF
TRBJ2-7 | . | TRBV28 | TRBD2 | TGTGCCAGCAGTTTTAAGACTAGCGGGACCTACGAGCAGTACTTC | CASSFKTSGTYEQYF
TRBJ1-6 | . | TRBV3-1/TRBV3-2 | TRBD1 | TGTGCCAGCAGCCCCCGGGACAGGGATAATTCACCCCTCCACTTT | CASSPRDRDNSPLHF
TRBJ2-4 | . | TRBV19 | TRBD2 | TGTGCCAGTAGTACCATAGCGGGGGGCTCTTCCAAAAACATTCAGTACTTC | CASSTIAGGSSKNIQYF
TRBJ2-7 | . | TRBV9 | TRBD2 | TGTGCCAGCAATTCCCCAAGTCTAGGGCGGGAGTTCTACGAGCAGTACTTC | CASNSPSLGREFYEQYF
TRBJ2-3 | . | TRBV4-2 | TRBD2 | TGTGCCAGCAGCCAAGCCGGGACTAGCGGCAGCACAGATACGCAGTATTTT | CASSQAGTSGSTDTQYF
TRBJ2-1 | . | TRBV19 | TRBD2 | TGTGCCAGTAGTCTGGCGGGACTAGTAAATGAGCAGTTCTTC | CASSLAGLVNEQFF
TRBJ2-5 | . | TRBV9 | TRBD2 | TGTGCCAGCAGCGGAGCAGTTAGCGGGAGGTTTGAGACCCAGTACTTC | CASSGAVSGRFETQYF